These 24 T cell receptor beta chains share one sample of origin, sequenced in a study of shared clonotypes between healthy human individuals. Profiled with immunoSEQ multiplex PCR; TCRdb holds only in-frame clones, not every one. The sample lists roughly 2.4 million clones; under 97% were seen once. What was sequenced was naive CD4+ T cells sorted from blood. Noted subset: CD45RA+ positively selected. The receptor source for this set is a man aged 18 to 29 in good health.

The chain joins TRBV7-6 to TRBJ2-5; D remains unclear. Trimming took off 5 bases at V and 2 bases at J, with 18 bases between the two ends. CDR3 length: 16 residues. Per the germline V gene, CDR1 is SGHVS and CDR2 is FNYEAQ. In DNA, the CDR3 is TGTGCCAGCAGCCGTGAAGTGATGGCCTGGCAAGAGACCCAGTACTTC. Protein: CASSREVMAWQETQYF.

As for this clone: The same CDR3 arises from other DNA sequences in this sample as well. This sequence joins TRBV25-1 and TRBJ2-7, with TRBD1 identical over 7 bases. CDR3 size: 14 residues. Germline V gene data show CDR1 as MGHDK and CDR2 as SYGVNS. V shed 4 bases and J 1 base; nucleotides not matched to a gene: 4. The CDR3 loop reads CASSAGQASYEQYF. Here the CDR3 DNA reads TGTGCCAGCAGTGCAGGACAGGCGTCCTACGAGCAGTACTTC.

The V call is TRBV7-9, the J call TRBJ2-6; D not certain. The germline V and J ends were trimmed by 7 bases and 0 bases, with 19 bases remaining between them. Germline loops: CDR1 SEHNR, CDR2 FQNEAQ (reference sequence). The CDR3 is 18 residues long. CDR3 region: CASTSPGRIDSGANVLTF. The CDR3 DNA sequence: TGTGCCAGCACCTCACCGGGCCGTATAGACTCTGGGGCCAACGTCCTGACTTTC.

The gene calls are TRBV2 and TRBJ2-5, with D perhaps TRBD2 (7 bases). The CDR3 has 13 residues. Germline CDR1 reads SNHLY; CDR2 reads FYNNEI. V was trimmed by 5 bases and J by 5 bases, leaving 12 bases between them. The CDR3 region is CASSYGGRETQYF. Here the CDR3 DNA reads TGTGCCAGCAGTTACGGGGGGCGGGAGACCCAGTACTTC.

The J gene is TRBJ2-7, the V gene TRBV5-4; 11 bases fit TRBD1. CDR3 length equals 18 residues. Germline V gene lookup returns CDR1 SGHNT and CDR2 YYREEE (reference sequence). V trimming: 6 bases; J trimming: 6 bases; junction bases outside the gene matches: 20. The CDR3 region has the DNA TGTGCCAGCACCTCTCGGACAGGGGGCGGATTACGGGCTACCGAGCAGTACTTC. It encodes CASTSRTGGGLRATEQYF.

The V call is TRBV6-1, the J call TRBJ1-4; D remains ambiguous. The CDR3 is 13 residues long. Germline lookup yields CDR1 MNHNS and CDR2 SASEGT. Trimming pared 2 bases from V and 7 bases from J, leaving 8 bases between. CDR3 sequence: CASSETWVEKLFF. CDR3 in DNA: TGTGCCAGCAGTGAAACCTGGGTTGAAAAACTGTTTTTT.

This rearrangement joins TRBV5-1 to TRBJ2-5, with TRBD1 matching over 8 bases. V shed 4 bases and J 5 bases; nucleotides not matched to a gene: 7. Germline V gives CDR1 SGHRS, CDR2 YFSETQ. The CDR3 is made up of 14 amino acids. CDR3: CASSTQTGVETQYF. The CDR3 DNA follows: TGCGCCAGCAGCACCCAGACAGGGGTGGAGACCCAGTACTTC. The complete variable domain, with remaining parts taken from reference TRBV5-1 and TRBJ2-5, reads KAGVTQTPRYLIKTRGQQVTLSCSPISGHRSVSWYQQTPGQGLQFLFEYFSETQRNKGNFPGRFSGRQFSNSRSEMNVSTLELGDSALYLCASSTQTGVETQYFGPGTRLLVL.

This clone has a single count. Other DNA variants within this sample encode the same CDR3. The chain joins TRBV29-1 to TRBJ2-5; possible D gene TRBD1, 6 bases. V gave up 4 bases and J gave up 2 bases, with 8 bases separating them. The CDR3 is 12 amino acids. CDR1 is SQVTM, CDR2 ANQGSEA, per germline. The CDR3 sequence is CSVVRGQETQYF. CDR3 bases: TGCAGCGTTGTCAGGGGACAAGAGACCCAGTACTTC.

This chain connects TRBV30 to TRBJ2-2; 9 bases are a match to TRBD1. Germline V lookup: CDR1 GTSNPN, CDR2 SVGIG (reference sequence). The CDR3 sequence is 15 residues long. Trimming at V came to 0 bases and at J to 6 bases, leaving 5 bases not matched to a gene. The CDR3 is CAWSVTGTGPGELFF. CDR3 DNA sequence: TGTGCCTGGAGTGTCACCGGGACAGGGCCCGGGGAGCTGTTTTTT.

The CDR3 is CATMRTDLMNTEAFF. DNA of the CDR3: TGTGCCACCATGCGGACAGATTTGATGAACACTGAAGCTTTCTTT. This chain uses TRBV6-5 with TRBJ1-1; tentative D call: TRBD1 (6 bases). CDR1 is MNHEY and CDR2 is SVGAGI in the germline V gene. Between the trimmed V and J ends, which lost 10 bases and 0 bases, there was a span of 18 bases. CDR3 length: 15 residues.

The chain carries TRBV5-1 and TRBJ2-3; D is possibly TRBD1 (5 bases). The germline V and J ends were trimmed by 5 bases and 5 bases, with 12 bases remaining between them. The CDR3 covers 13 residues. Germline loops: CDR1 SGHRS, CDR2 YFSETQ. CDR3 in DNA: TGCGCCAGCAGGCTCAGGGAAGAAGATACGCAGTATTTT. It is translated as CASRLREEDTQYF.

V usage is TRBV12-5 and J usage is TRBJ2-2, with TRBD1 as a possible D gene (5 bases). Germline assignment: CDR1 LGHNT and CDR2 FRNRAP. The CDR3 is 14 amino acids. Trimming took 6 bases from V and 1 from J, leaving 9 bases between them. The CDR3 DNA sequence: TGTGCTAGTGGACCTGACAGGAACACCGGGGAGCTGTTTTTT. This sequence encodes CASGPDRNTGELFF.

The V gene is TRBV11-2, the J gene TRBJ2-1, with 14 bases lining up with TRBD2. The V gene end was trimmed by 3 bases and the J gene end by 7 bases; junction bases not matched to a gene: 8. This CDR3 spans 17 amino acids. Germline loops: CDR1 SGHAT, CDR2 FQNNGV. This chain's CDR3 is CASSFGTSGGIRNEQFF. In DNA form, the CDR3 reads TGTGCCAGCAGCTTCGGGACTAGCGGGGGAATTCGGAATGAGCAGTTCTTC.

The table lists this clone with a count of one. This CDR3 is CAWKKGELGGNTIYF. In DNA, the CDR3 is TGTGCCTGGAAAAAGGGGGAACTTGGTGGAAACACCATATATTTT. V gene TRBV30 combines with J gene TRBJ1-3, with a weak D call TRBD1 (6 bases). Trimming pared 4 bases from V and 3 bases from J, leaving 16 bases between. This CDR3 has 15 amino acids. In germline, CDR1 is GTSNPN, CDR2 SVGIG (reference sequence).

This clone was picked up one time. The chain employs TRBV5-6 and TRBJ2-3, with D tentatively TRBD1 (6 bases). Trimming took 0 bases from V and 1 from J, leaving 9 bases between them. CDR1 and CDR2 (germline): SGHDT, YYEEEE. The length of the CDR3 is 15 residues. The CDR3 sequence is CASSLEKGGTDTQYF. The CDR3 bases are TGTGCCAGCAGCTTGGAGAAGGGGGGCACAGATACGCAGTATTTT.

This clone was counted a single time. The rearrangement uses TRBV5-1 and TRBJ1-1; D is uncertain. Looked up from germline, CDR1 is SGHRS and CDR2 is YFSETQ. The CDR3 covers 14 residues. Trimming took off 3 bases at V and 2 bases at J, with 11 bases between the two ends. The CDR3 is CASSSPGFNTEAFF. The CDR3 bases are TGCGCCAGCAGCTCCCCAGGATTCAACACTGAAGCTTTCTTT.

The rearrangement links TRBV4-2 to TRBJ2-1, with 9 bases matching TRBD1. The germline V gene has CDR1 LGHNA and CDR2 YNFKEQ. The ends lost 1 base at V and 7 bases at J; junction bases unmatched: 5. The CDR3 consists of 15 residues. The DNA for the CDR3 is TGTGCCAGCAGCCAAGTTACAGGGGGCAGAAATGAGCAGTTCTTC. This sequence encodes CASSQVTGGRNEQFF.

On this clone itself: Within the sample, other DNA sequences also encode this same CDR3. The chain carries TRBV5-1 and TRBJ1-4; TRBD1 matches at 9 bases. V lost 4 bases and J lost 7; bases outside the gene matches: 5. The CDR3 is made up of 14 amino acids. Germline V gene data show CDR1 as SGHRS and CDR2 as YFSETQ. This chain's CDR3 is CASSLQGAGEKLFF. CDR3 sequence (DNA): TGCGCCAGCAGCCTACAGGGGGCAGGTGAAAAACTGTTTTTT. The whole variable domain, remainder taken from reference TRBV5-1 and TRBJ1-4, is KAGVTQTPRYLIKTRGQQVTLSCSPISGHRSVSWYQQTPGQGLQFLFEYFSETQRNKGNFPGRFSGRQFSNSRSEMNVSTLELGDSALYLCASSLQGAGEKLFFGSGTQLSVL.

The CDR3 region has the DNA TGTGCCAGCAGTGATTCCCGGGGGGCTACATACAATGAGCAGTTCTTC. This codes for CASSDSRGATYNEQFF. The J gene is TRBJ2-1, the V gene TRBV6-1; D might be TRBD2 (7 bases). Between the trimmed V and J ends, which lost 3 bases and 4 bases, there was a span of 16 bases. The germline gives CDR1 MNHNS, CDR2 SASEGT. This CDR3 has 16 residues.

The CDR3 reads CASSRDRGVNEQFF. CDR3 nucleotide sequence: TGTGCCAGCAGCAGGGACAGGGGGGTAAATGAGCAGTTCTTC. The chain joins TRBV7-3 to TRBJ2-1, with 11 bases identical to TRBD1. V trimming: 5 bases; J trimming: 7 bases; junction bases outside the gene matches: 4. The CDR3 contains 14 residues. Germline loops: CDR1 SGHTA, CDR2 FQGTGA.

The CDR3 here is CASSSTWTGYSYNSPLHF. CDR3 DNA sequence: TGTGCCAGCAGTTCAACTTGGACAGGGTACTCCTATAATTCACCCCTCCACTTT. This chain uses TRBV27 with TRBJ1-6, with 8 bases lining up with TRBD1. Germline assignment: CDR1 MNHEY and CDR2 SMNVEV (reference sequence). This CDR3 is built from 18 residues. V was pared by 4 bases and J by 0 bases, with 8 bases of the junction left unmatched.

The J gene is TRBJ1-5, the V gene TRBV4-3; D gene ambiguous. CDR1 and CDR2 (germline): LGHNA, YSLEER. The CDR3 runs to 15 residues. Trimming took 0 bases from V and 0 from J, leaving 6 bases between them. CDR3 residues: CASSQDWHSNQPQHF. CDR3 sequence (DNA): TGCGCCAGCAGCCAAGATTGGCATAGCAATCAGCCCCAGCATTTT.

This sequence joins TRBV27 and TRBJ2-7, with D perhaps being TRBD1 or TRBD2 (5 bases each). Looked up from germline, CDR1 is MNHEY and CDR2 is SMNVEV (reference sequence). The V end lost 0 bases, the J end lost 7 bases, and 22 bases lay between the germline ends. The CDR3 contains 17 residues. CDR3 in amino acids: CASSLSNDYRRFREQYF. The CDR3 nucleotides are TGTGCCAGCAGTTTATCAAACGATTACAGGAGGTTTAGGGAGCAGTACTTC.

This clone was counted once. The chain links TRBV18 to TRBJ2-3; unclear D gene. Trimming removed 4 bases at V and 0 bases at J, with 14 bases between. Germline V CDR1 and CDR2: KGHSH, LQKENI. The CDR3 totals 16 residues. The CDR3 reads CASSHERKSSTDTQYF. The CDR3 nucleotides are TGTGCCAGCTCACACGAACGGAAGTCTAGCACAGATACGCAGTATTTT.